This is a list of T cell receptor beta chains from one sample in a study of T-cell reconstitution after alpha-beta-depleted transplantation in children. MiXCR was run by TCRdb on the PCR reads, yielding one entry per CDR3 protein. The table shows almost 500,000 distinct CDR3 sequences, with over 9.5% occurring only once. The specimen was PBMCs, collected before TCRalphabeta/CD19-depleted stem cell transplant. These receptors originate from a child under 10 years old with inherited bone marrow failure, due to receive a stem cell transplant. Both conserved end residues are part of each CDR3. The D gene is left open where the match is weak. The listing skips clone size in some rows; elsewhere it reads once, few, many or a size class.

d_call | j_call | v_call | clone_size | cdr3_nt | cdr3_aa
TRBD2 | TRBJ2-7 | TRBV5-6 | many | TGTGCCAGCAGCTTGGTTGCGGGAGACCGGTCCTACGAGCAGTACTTC | CASSLVAGDRSYEQYF
TRBD1 | TRBJ2-1 | TRBV5-5 | many | TGTGCCAGCAGCTGGACAGGGCACGTGCAGTTCTTC | CASSWTGHVQFF
TRBD1 | TRBJ1-2 | TRBV7-9 | many | TGTGCCAGCAGCCCGGGACAGGGTGTTGCTGGCTACACCTTC | CASSPGQGVAGYTF
- | TRBJ2-5 | TRBV11-2 | - | TGTGCCAGCAGCTTGGGGGCGCCCGGGCTCGAGGTAGAGACCCAGTACTTC | CASSLGAPGLEVETQYF
- | TRBJ2-7 | TRBV4-3 | many | TGCGCCAGCAGCCAAACTAGAGAGGACTCCTACGAGCAGTACTTC | CASSQTREDSYEQYF
TRBD1 | TRBJ1-1 | TRBV28 | few | TGTGCCAGCAGTCTCCTAGGGACAGCCACTGAAGCTTTCTTT | CASSLLGTATEAFF
TRBD2 | TRBJ2-4 | TRBV7-2 | many | TGTGCCAGCAGCTTTTCTAGCGGGGACATTCAGTACTTC | CASSFSSGDIQYF
- | TRBJ2-1 | TRBV6-5 | many | TGTGCCAGCAGTTACTCGAAGGGGGGTGAGCAGTTCTTC | CASSYSKGGEQFF
- | TRBJ1-2 | TRBV5-1 | many | TGCGCCAGCAGCTTCAGGTTTCCGGCAGCACACTATGGCTACACCTTC | CASSFRFPAAHYGYTF
- | TRBJ2-7 | TRBV5-1 | many | TGCGCCAGCAGGTCGGCTTACGAGCAGTACTTC | CASRSAYEQYF
- | TRBJ2-1 | TRBV4-3 | many | TGCGCCAGCAGCCAAGATCGACCCGTCTACAATGAGCAGTTCTTC | CASSQDRPVYNEQFF
- | TRBJ1-2 | TRBV7-9 | many | TGTGCCAGCAGCGAGAATCAGGCCCTCGGCTACACCTTC | CASSENQALGYTF
- | TRBJ2-1 | TRBV29-1 | many | TGCAGCGTTGAAGATCTGGGGACTCCGTTCTTC | CSVEDLGTPFF
- | TRBJ1-1 | TRBV25-1 | many | TGTGTCATCGGGCACACTGAAGCTTTCTTT | CVIGHTEAFF
TRBD1 | TRBJ1-6 | TRBV12-3/TRBV12-4 | many | TGTGCCAGCAGTTTCACGGCAGGGGGCAGTTCACCCCTCCACTTT | CASSFTAGGSSPLHF
- | TRBJ2-7 | TRBV7-1 | - | TGCGCCAGCAGCTCATCGGCCGGGACCGAGCAGTACTTC | CASSSSAGTEQYF
- | TRBJ2-3 | TRBV5-1 | few | TGCGCCAGCAGCCCGACGGTTTTGGGGACATATACGCAGTATTTT | CASSPTVLGTYTQYF
- | TRBJ1-1 | TRBV10-3 | many | TGTGCCATCAGTGAGAGAGAGGGCCTGAACACTGAAGCTTTCTTT | CAISEREGLNTEAFF
TRBD2 | TRBJ2-1 | TRBV2 | many | TGTGCCAGCAAAGGGGGACTAGCGGGAGGGCCTTGCGGGAATGAGCAGTTCTTC | CASKGGLAGGPCGNEQFF
- | TRBJ2-7 | TRBV20-1 | many | TGCAGTGCCGTCTGGCGACAGCACTCCTACGAGCAGTACTTC | CSAVWRQHSYEQYF
- | TRBJ2-1 | TRBV9 | many | TGTGCCAGCAGCTTAAGGCTCGAGGCTAGCGCATACAATGAGCAGTTCTTC | CASSLRLEASAYNEQFF
TRBD1 | TRBJ1-1 | TRBV6-5 | - | TGTGCCAGCAGTACGACCCCGACAGGGACCACTGAAGCTTTCTTT | CASSTTPTGTTEAFF
TRBD2 | TRBJ2-1 | TRBV12-3/TRBV12-4 | many | TGTGCCAGCAGTTTCGCGGGAGCGAAGCCTGAGCAGTTCTTC | CASSFAGAKPEQFF
- | TRBJ2-1 | TRBV6-2/TRBV6-3 | many | TGTGCCAGCAGTACCGGGACAGAGCGGGCGTGGTACAATGAGCAGTTCTTC | CASSTGTERAWYNEQFF
- | TRBJ2-5 | TRBV29-1 | - | TGCAGCGTTGGAGGGGGGGGCCAAGAGACCCAGTACTTC | CSVGGGGQETQYF
- | TRBJ2-1 | TRBV7-8 | many | TGTGCCAGCAGCTTAAGCCGTCCTAGCTTCTACAATGAGCAGTTCTTC | CASSLSRPSFYNEQFF